The 19 T cell receptor beta chains reported below all come from one sample, sequenced in a study of cytomegalovirus exposure and HLA in healthy donors. Both 60 Vbeta primers and 13 Jbeta primers went into the PCR. Using immunoSEQ multiplex PCR, the repertoire was profiled, and TCRdb retains in-frame clones only, with some absent. The repertoire holds approximately 140,000 clones, with roughly 77% as singletons. Sequences were obtained from PBMCs. The receptors stem from a woman aged 40 to 50 in good health and CMV-seropositive.

This rearrangement joins TRBV4-2 to TRBJ2-3; 9 bases are shared with TRBD2. Trimming at V came to 0 bases and at J to 1 base, leaving 8 bases not matched to a gene. The CDR3 length is 18 residues. Germline CDR1 is LGHNA and CDR2 is YNFKEQ. As DNA, the CDR3 is TGTGCCAGCAGCCAAGATGGGCTAGCGGGGTTGGGCACAGATACGCAGTATTTT. Its translation is CASSQDGLAGLGTDTQYF.

The chain recombines TRBV10-3 with TRBJ2-7; 9 nucleotides match TRBD1. The V gene's germline CDR1 is ENHRY and CDR2 SYGVKD. After removal of 3 bases from V and 0 bases from J, the junction contained 6 bases not matched to a gene. The CDR3 has 16 residues. CDR3 amino acids: CAISDPGTGSSYEQYF. DNA for the CDR3: TGTGCCATCAGTGACCCAGGGACAGGGAGCTCCTACGAGCAGTACTTC.

The J gene is TRBJ2-7, the V gene TRBV18; a weak D match, TRBD1 (7 bases). The germline V gene has CDR1 KGHSH and CDR2 LQKENI. Trimming cost V 3 bases and J 5 bases, with 17 bases left between them. This CDR3 has 15 amino acids. The DNA for the CDR3 is TGTGCCAGCTCACCCCCGAGCCAGGGGGGCGACGAGCAGTACTTC. It specifies CASSPPSQGGDEQYF.

Only one count was recorded for this clone. The V call is TRBV15, the J call TRBJ1-6, with D uncertain. Looked up from germline, CDR1 is LNHNV and CDR2 is YYDKDF (reference sequence). Trimming removed 1 base from V and 0 bases from J, with 10 bases in between. CDR3 length: 17 residues. CDR3 in amino acids: CATSRATGISYNSPLHF. CDR3 DNA: TGTGCCACCAGCAGAGCCACGGGAATCTCCTATAATTCACCCCTCCACTTT.

V gene TRBV7-2 combines with J gene TRBJ1-4, with 9 nucleotides matching TRBD1. V was pared by 5 bases and J by 0 bases, with 7 bases of the junction left unmatched. Germline loops: CDR1 SGHTA, CDR2 FQGNSA. The CDR3 consists of 17 residues. CDR3 region: CASSRNRGRATNEKLFF. In DNA, the CDR3 is TGTGCCAGCAGCCGAAACAGGGGGCGGGCAACTAATGAAAAACTGTTTTTT.

The chain carries TRBV28 and TRBJ2-3; D is possibly TRBD1 (6 bases). CDR1 MDHEN and CDR2 SYDVKM come from the germline V gene. Trimming took off 3 bases at V and 3 bases at J, with 7 bases between the two ends. The CDR3 runs to 13 residues. DNA of the CDR3: TGTGCCAGCAGTTTGAGGGGGACAGATACGCAGTATTTT. This sequence encodes CASSLRGTDTQYF.

The chain joins TRBV29-1 to TRBJ2-1; TRBD1 might be the D (6 bases). Germline V gene sequence: CDR1 SQVTM, CDR2 ANQGSEA. CDR3 length: 14 amino acids. The CDR3 nucleotides read TGCACCGCCTCGAGGGCAGGGGATGGCAATGAGCAGTTCTTC. It encodes CTASRAGDGNEQFF.

This clone was observed a single time. The chain uses TRBV28 and TRBJ2-7; 7 bases align to TRBD1. Unmatched junction bases numbered 10, after V lost 5 bases and J lost 3 bases. This CDR3 contains 15 residues. Germline lookup yields CDR1 MDHEN and CDR2 SYDVKM. The CDR3 sequence: CASSIKGGVFYEQYF. CDR3 coding DNA: TGTGCCAGCAGTATTAAAGGGGGCGTCTTCTACGAGCAGTACTTC.

The chain links TRBV19 to TRBJ1-6; D unclear. This CDR3 has 15 amino acids. V shed 6 bases and J shed 0 bases, with 9 bases lying between them. CDR1 and CDR2 from the germline V gene are LNHDA and SQIVND (reference sequence). The CDR3 here is CASRQRPSYNSPLHF. The DNA of the CDR3 is TGTGCCAGTAGGCAGCGGCCCTCCTATAATTCACCCCTCCACTTT.

V and J are TRBV5-5 and TRBJ2-5; D may be TRBD2 (5 bases). The CDR3 is made up of 13 amino acids. The germline V gene encodes CDR1 SGHKS and CDR2 YYEKEE (reference sequence). Trimming removed 4 bases from V and 5 bases from J, with 12 bases in between. The CDR3 loop is CASSSHGGETQYF. The CDR3 nucleotides read TGTGCCAGCAGCAGCCACGGAGGTGAGACCCAGTACTTC.

The chain recombines TRBV27 with TRBJ2-7; 9 bases are a match to TRBD1. There are 13 residues in the CDR3. Trimming removed 6 bases from V and 5 bases from J; junction bases left unmatched: 5. Germline V CDR1 and CDR2: MNHEY, SMNVEV (reference sequence). The CDR3 sequence is CASRPTGGNEQYF. The CDR3 DNA reads TGTGCCAGCAGACCGACAGGGGGTAACGAGCAGTACTTC.

The sample holds one count of this clone. The chain links TRBV19 to TRBJ1-5, with 10 bases fitting TRBD1. CDR3 length: 15 amino acids. Looked up from germline, CDR1 is LNHDA and CDR2 is SQIVND (reference sequence). With 5 bases clipped from V and 6 bases from J, the junction kept 7 bases outside the gene matches. This CDR3 reads CASSAGQGFGQPQHF. DNA for the CDR3: TGTGCCAGTAGTGCGGGACAGGGGTTTGGTCAGCCCCAGCATTTT. Filled out from reference TRBV19 and TRBJ1-5, the complete variable domain reads DGGITQSPKYLFRKEGQNVTLSCEQNLNHDAMYWYRQDPGQGLRLIYYSQIVNDFQKGDIAEGYSVSREKKESFPLTVTSAQKNPTAFYLCASSAGQGFGQPQHFGDGTRLSIL.

The V gene is TRBV19, the J gene TRBJ2-1; 11 bases align to TRBD2. The CDR3 covers 14 residues. The trim removed 7 bases at V and 9 bases at J, leaving 8 bases unmatched. Per germline, CDR1 LNHDA and CDR2 SQIVND (reference sequence). CDR3 in DNA: TGTGCCAGTAATGACTTAGCGGGGGGGAGTGAGCAGTTCTTC. This encodes CASNDLAGGSEQFF.

This clone was seen a handful of times. V is TRBV27 and J is TRBJ2-1; 8 bases match TRBD1. The V and J ends lost 3 bases and 2 bases, in that order; junction bases with no gene match: 3. The CDR3 consists of 15 residues. CDR1 and CDR2 from the germline V gene are MNHEY and SMNVEV (reference sequence). Here the CDR3 DNA reads TGTGCCAGCAGTTTCGGGACAGGAGCCTACAATGAGCAGTTCTTC. It translates to CASSFGTGAYNEQFF.

The chain uses TRBV7-6 and TRBJ2-7; TRBD2 aligns across 8 bases. The CDR3 has 15 amino acids. The V segment lost 2 bases and the J segment 6 bases; nucleotides outside the gene matches: 9. Germline loops: CDR1 SGHVS, CDR2 FNYEAQ. The CDR3 loop reads CASSLKAIGGAEQYF. The CDR3 DNA is TGTGCCAGCAGCTTAAAGGCTATCGGGGGGGCCGAGCAGTACTTC.

This clone occurred a few times. The chain carries TRBV2 and TRBJ1-2; tentatively, D is TRBD1 (6 bases). The germline V gene has CDR1 SNHLY and CDR2 FYNNEI. The CDR3 has 13 residues. The V end was cut by 8 bases, the J end by 6 bases, with 16 bases between. CDR3 protein: CASRGGGVDGYTF. The CDR3, as DNA: TGTGCCAGCCGCGGGGGGGGCGTGGATGGCTACACCTTC.

This clone was recorded once. The V call is TRBV7-2, the J call TRBJ2-7; a possible D gene is TRBD2 (6 bases). The germline V gene has CDR1 SGHTA and CDR2 FQGNSA. The CDR3 contains 16 residues. Trimming left V 1 base short and J 3 bases short, with 16 bases between. This CDR3 is CASSLVGGGPGYEQYF. CDR3 nucleotide sequence: TGTGCCAGCAGCTTAGTGGGGGGAGGCCCTGGCTACGAGCAGTACTTC.

The chain employs TRBV19 and TRBJ2-1; D is unclear. Germline CDR1 and CDR2: LNHDA and SQIVND (reference sequence). CDR3 length: 15 amino acids. V lost 2 bases to trimming and J lost 10 bases, with 18 bases between them. The CDR3 loop reads CASSIRQLPMREQFF. DNA of the CDR3: TGTGCCAGTAGTATACGCCAATTGCCGATGCGGGAGCAGTTCTTC.

This clone was observed once. This chain connects TRBV25-1 to TRBJ2-1; D is undetermined. The CDR3 is 15 residues long. V gave up 4 bases and J gave up 3 bases, with 13 bases separating them. Germline values: CDR1 MGHDK, CDR2 SYGVNS. Here the CDR3 reads CASSGVAPVYNEQFF. Written as DNA, the CDR3 is TGTGCCAGCAGTGGGGTAGCCCCCGTCTACAATGAGCAGTTCTTC.